This T cell receptor (beta chain) emerged from a study of control samples from healthy donors and cancer patients. The protocol was immunoSEQ multiplex PCR, while the TCRdb copy is restricted to in-frame clones and leaves out a portion. The sample lists over 100,000 clones; 92% were seen once. Losses at the gene ends were 0 bases for V and 3 bases for J; bases not matched to a gene: 13. Germline V gene sequence: CDR1 KGHDR, CDR2 SFDVKD. The CDR3 extends over 18 amino acids. The source is a man between 18 and 35 years old in good health. The chain combines TRBV24-1 with TRBJ2-7; 7 bases agree with TRBD1. Specimen: blood. The CDR3 reads CATSDLRRQGACDYEQYF. In DNA, the CDR3 is TGTGCCACCAGTGATTTGCGGAGACAGGGTGCGTGCGACTACGAGCAGTACTTC.